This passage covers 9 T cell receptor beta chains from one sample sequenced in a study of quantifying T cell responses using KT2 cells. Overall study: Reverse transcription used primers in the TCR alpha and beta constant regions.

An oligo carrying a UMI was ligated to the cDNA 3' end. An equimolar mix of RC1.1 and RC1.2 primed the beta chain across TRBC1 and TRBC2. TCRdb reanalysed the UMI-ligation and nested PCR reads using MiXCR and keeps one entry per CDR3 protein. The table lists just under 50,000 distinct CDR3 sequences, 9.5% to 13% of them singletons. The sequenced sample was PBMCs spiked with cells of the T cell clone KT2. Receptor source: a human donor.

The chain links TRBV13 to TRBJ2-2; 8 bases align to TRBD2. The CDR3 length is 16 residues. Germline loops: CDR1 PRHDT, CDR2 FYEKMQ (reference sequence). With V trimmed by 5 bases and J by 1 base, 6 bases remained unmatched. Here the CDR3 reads CASSRWTSMNTGELFF. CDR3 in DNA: TGTGCCAGCAGCCGATGGACTAGCATGAACACCGGGGAGCTGTTTTTT.

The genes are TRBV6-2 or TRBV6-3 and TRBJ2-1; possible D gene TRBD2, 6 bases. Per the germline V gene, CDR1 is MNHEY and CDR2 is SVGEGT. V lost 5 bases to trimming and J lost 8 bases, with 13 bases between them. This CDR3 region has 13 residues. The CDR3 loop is CASSAPGTYEQFF. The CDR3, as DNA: TGTGCCAGCAGTGCTCCCGGGACTTATGAGCAGTTCTTC.

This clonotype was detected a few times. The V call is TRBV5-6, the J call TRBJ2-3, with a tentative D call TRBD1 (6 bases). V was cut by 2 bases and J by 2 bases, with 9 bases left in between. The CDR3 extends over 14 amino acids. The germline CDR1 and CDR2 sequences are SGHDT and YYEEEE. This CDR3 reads CASSLQGYTDTQYF. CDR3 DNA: TGTGCCAGCAGCTTACAGGGCTACACAGATACGCAGTATTTT.

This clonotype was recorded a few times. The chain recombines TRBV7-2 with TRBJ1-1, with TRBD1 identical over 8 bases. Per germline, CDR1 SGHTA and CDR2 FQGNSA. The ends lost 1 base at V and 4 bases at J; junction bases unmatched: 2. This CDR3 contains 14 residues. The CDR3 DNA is TGTGCCAGCAGCTTAGATACAGGGGGCACTGAAGCTTTCTTT. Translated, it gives CASSLDTGGTEAFF.

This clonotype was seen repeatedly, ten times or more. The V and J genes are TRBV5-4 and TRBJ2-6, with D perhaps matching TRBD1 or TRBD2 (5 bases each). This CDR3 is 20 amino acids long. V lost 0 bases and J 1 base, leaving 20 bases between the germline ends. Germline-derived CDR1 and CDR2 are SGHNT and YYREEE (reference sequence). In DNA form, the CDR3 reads TGTGCCAGCAGCTTGGGACCGGGACCCCTTACAGGATCTGGGGCCAACGTCCTGACTTTC. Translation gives CASSLGPGPLTGSGANVLTF.

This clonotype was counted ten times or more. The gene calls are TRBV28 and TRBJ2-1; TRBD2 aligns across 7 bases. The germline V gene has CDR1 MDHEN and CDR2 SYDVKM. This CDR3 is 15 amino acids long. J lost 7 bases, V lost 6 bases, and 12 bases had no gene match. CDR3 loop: CASRKSRSGKNEQFF. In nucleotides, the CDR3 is TGTGCCAGCAGAAAATCTAGGAGCGGGAAGAATGAGCAGTTCTTC.

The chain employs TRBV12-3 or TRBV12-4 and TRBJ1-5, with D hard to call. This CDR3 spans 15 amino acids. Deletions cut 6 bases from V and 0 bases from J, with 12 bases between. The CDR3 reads CASRFQAGSNQPQHF. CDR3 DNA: TGTGCCAGCAGATTCCAAGCAGGTAGCAATCAGCCCCAGCATTTT.

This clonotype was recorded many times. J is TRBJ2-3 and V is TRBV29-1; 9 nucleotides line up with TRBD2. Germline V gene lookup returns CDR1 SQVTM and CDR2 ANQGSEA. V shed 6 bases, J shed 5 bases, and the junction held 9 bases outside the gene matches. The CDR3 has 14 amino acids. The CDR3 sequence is CSVAIAGVEDTQYF. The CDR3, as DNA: TGCAGCGTCGCTATAGCGGGAGTGGAAGATACGCAGTATTTT.

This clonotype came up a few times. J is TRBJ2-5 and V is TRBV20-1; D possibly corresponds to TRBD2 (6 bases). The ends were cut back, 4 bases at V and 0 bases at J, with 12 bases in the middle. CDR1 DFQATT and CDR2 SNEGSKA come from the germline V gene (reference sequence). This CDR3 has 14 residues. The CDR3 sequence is CSATPLAYQETQYF. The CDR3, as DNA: TGCAGTGCTACCCCCCTAGCGTACCAAGAGACCCAGTACTTC.